This T cell receptor beta chain was recorded in a study of CD8 T cells in Susac syndrome. This clonotype has a handful of counts. The authors reverse transcribed about 0.5 to 1 ug RNA with random hexamers. Using its own MiXCR run on the immunoSEQ multiplex PCR reads, TCRdb lists one record per CDR3 protein. The data show around 230,000 distinct CDR3 sequences, around 96% seen once. The sequence derives from a human donor with multiple sclerosis. Sequences were obtained from CD4+ T cells from PBMCs.

The CDR3 reads CSVGDEGQYF. The CDR3 DNA reads TGCAGCGTTGGGGACGAGGGGCAGTACTTC. The rearrangement uses TRBV29-1 and TRBJ2-7; D is tentatively TRBD1 or TRBD2 (5 bases each). V lost 4 bases to trimming and J lost 9 bases, with 10 bases between them. Germline CDR1 and CDR2: SQVTM and ANQGSEA. The CDR3 consists of 10 residues.